This T cell receptor beta chain was sequenced for a study of cytomegalovirus exposure and HLA in healthy donors. The study, taken as a whole, reports: A few of the chains that were CMV-associated were confirmed in vitro to be specific for CMV antigens.

Regarding this clone: Its antigen remains unidentified.

Per germline, CDR1 SGHRS and CDR2 YFSETQ. V was clipped by 0 bases and J by 0 bases; unmatched bases: 4. The CDR3 length is 16 residues. Repertoires were generated with immunoSEQ multiplex PCR, while TCRdb's copy carries only in-frame clones and drops some. The sample shows some 270,000 clones, approximately 86% of them seen only once. The sequence was obtained from a woman aged 18-29 years in good health and CMV-seronegative. Sequenced material: PBMCs. This sequence joins TRBV5-1 and TRBJ2-3; TRBD2 matches 7 bases. Here the CDR3 reads CASSLALAASTDTQYF. The DNA of the CDR3 is TGCGCCAGCAGCTTGGCCCTAGCGGCCAGCACAGATACGCAGTATTTT.